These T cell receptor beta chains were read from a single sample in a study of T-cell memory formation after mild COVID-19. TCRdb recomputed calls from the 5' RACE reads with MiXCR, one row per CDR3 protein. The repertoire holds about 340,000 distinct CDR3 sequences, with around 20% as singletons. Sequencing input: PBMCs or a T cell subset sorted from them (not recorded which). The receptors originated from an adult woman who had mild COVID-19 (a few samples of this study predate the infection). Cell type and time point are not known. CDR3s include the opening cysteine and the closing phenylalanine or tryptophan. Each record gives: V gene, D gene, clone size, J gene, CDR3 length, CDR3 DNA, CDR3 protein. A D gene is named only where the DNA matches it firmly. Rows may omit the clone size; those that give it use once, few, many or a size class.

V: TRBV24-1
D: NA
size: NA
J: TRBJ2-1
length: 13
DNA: TGTGCCACCAGTGATTTTCTTCGAGGAGAGCAGTTCTTC
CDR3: CATSDFLRGEQFF

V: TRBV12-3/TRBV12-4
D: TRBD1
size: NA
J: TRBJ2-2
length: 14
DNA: TGTGCCAGCAGTTTAGTCGCCAGGGGGGGGGAGCTGTTTTTT
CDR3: CASSLVARGGELFF

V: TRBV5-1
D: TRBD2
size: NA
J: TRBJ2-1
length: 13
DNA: TGCGCCAGCAGAATGCCGGGGGGCAATGAGCAGTTCTTC
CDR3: CASRMPGGNEQFF

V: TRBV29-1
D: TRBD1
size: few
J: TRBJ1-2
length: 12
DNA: TGCAGCGCCAGGACAGGAGACTATGGCTACACCTTC
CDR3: CSARTGDYGYTF

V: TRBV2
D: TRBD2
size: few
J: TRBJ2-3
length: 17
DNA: TGTGCCAGCAGTGGGACTAGCGGGGGGCCTTACACAGATACGCAGTATTTT
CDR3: CASSGTSGGPYTDTQYF

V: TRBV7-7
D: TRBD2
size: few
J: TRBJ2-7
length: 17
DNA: TGTGCTAGCAGCTTATCTGTTGGACTAGTGGAGATCGATTGGCGGTACTTC
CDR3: CASSLSVGLVEIDWRYF

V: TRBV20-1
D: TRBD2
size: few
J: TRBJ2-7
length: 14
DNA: TGCAGTGCACCTCAGCGGGAGTTCCCATACGAGCAGTACTTC
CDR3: CSAPQREFPYEQYF

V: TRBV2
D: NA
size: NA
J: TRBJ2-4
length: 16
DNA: TGTGCCAGCAGTGTGAATAGTCTCGGAGCCAAAAACATTCAGTACTTC
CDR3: CASSVNSLGAKNIQYF

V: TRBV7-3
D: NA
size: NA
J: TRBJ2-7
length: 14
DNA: TGTGCCAGCAGCTTAGTCCCCGGAGGCGACGAGCAGTACTTC
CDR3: CASSLVPGGDEQYF

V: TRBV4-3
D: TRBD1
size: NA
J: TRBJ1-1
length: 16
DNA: TGCGCCAGCAGCCAAGGGTGGGACAGGGCGAACACTGAAGCTTTCTTT
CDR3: CASSQGWDRANTEAFF

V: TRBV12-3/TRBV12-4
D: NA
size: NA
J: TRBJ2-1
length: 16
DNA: TGTGCCAGCAGTTTAGAATCCTGGGGGACTTACAATGAGCAGTTCTTC
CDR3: CASSLESWGTYNEQFF

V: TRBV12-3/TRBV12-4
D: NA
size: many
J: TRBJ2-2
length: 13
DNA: TGTGCCAGCAGTTGGCGGGCCGACGGGGAGCTGTTTTTT
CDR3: CASSWRADGELFF

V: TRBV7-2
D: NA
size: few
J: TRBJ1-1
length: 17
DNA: TGTGCCAGCAGCGGCCGAAATTACTGGACAGAGAACACTGAAGCTTTCTTT
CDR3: CASSGRNYWTENTEAFF

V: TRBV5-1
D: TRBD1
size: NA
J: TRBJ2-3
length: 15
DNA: TGCGCCAGCAGCCCCACCGGACAGGGCACAGATACGCAGTATTTT
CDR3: CASSPTGQGTDTQYF

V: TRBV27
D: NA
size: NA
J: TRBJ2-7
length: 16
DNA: TGTGCCAGCAGTTCGACCGATCCGACGGGGACCGACGAGCAGTACTTC
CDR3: CASSSTDPTGTDEQYF

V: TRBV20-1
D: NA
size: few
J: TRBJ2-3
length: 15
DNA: TGCAGTGCTAGAGATGGTGGCGGGAGCACAGATACGCAGTATTTT
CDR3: CSARDGGGSTDTQYF

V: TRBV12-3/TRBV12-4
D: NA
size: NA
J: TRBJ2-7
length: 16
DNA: TGTGCCAGCAGTTCCCACGGAGCGCAGTCCTCCTACGAGCAGTACTTC
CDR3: CASSSHGAQSSYEQYF

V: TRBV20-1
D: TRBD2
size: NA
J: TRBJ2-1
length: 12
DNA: TGCAGTGCTAGGGGACTAGCGGGGGGGCAGTTCTTC
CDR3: CSARGLAGGQFF